The sequence of this T cell receptor (beta chain) was determined in a study of T cell responses to AZD1222 COVID-19 vaccine. Broader study findings: Clonal diversity was possibly underestimated, and the donors were mostly white British, with more females. Spike was spanned by vaccine-associated CD4 TCRs, with dominance at 160-218 and 743-854. Spike-specific TCR breadth and depth went up after people got two AZD1222 doses.

TCRdb's table, derived via immunoSEQ multiplex PCR, lists solely in-frame clones and lacks some. Found here are roughly 110,000 clones, nearly 90% of them singletons; the top ten hold around 4.9%. Comments on this clone: Its antigen is unidentified.

Source: peripheral blood, taken 28 days after the second AZD1222 dose. The sequence was collected from an adult who received the AZD1222 COVID-19 vaccine.

The CDR3 bases are TGTGCCAGCAGCCAATCTTTGGGAGGGACAGCAACAACCTATGGCTACACCTTC. This gives the protein CASSQSLGGTATTYGYTF. V usage is TRBV4-2 and J usage is TRBJ1-2; 7 nucleotides agree with TRBD1. V was clipped by 2 bases and J by 4 bases; unmatched bases: 16. CDR3 size: 18 residues. Germline V gene lookup returns CDR1 LGHNA and CDR2 YNFKEQ.